This entry concerns a single T cell receptor (beta chain). This clonotype was seen many times. This clone's antigen is unknown. No quality values exist for individual bases; no much larger clone is one base distant. The source of the sample is a study of T-cell reconstitution after alpha-beta-depleted transplantation in children (dated by TCRdb to the mid-2010s). Concerning the study at large: The study quantitatively tracked T-cell immune reconstitution after TCRalphabeta/CD19-depleted allogeneic hematopoietic cell transplantation in children using TCR repertoire profiling. The study at large found these results: The high TCRbeta diversity at day 60 in some patients was ascribed to recipient T cells and intrathymic progenitors that had survived conditioning. Apparently early alphabetaT-cell count recovery about two months after transplant reportedly relied on only several hundred rapidly expanded clones derived from non-depleted graft cells. Over the following months the frequencies of hyperexpanded clones went down, and after one year T-cell counts and TCRbeta diversity were mostly credited to newly produced T cells.

Receptor amplification or capture employed PCR. TCRdb names Illumina HiSeq 2500 as the instrument used. Molecular barcoding was employed in the preparation of TCR libraries, with unique molecular identifiers being used to normalize TCRbeta repertoire quantification. TCRdb reworked the public reads: Q25 trimming with fastp, MiXCR clone assembly, productive beta chains retained. All rows with the same CDR3 protein become a single entry with the most common DNA and genes. Recorded for this sample are over 200,000 distinct CDR3 sequences; 7.5% to 9.5% of them occurred a single time. The biggest ten clones account for about a third of the sample. The treatment or condition label corresponds to: allogeneic hematopoietic cell transplantation with graft depleted of TCRalphabeta T cells and CD19 B cells. Transplant recipients were children who received TCRalphabeta/CD19-depleted allogeneic hematopoietic cell grafts.

The V end gives up 6 bases and the J end 3 bases, leaving 6 bases in the junction not matched to a gene. According to the germline V gene, CDR1 reads SQVTM and CDR2 reads ANQGSEA. The CDR3, cysteine through phenylalanine, is 14 amino acids long. Just the 42-base CDR3 DNA is kept, in frame starting at base 1. This sequence was found in a male patient aged 2-9 years who had a stem cell transplant for acute myeloid leukemia, so the T cells may come from the graft donor. Sequencing was performed on PBMCs, mostly from graft donor cells, taken 360 days after TCRalphabeta/CD19-depleted stem cell transplant. This chain joins TRBV29-1 to TRBJ1-3; 9 central nucleotides agree with TRBD1. The CDR3 region has the sequence CSVLQGALGNTIYF. The DNA sequence reads TGCAGCGTACTACAGGGGGCGCTTGGAAACACCATATATTTT.